The T cell receptor (beta chain) described here comes from a study of OX40 agonist ivuxolimab in advanced cancers. Trimming took 0 bases from V and 5 from J; bases not matched to a gene: 3. Germline loops: CDR1 GTSNPN, CDR2 SVGIG (reference sequence). The CDR3 runs to 14 residues. This table comes from immunoSEQ multiplex PCR, and its TCRdb copy is limited to in-frame clones, with some not included. The data contain over 50,000 clones, around 93% of them seen just once; the ten biggest clones take up 23%. The TCR was taken from an adult with an advanced solid tumor such as melanoma, head and neck, liver or kidney cancer. This specimen was CD4+ or CD8+ T cells sorted from blood, taken in a trial of the OX40 agonist ivuxolimab. The V and J genes are TRBV30 and TRBJ1-5, with 8 bases fitting TRBD1. The CDR3 DNA sequence: TGTGCCTGGAGTGTAGGACAGGGAGATCAGCCCCAGCATTTT. Protein product: CAWSVGQGDQPQHF.